This is a list of T cell receptor beta chains from one sample in a study of cytomegalovirus exposure and HLA in healthy donors. Generated by immunoSEQ multiplex PCR, the TCRdb table keeps only in-frame clones and is missing some. The sample carries over 120,000 clones, roughly 70% recorded once. The sequenced sample consisted of PBMCs. The origin of the receptors is a woman aged 60 to 75 in good health and CMV-seropositive. CDR3s include the opening cysteine and the closing phenylalanine or tryptophan.

j_call v_call cdr3_aa
TRBJ1-2 TRBV27 CASSFGSRGDGYTF
TRBJ1-2 TRBV25-1 CATDFTGIGYTF
TRBJ2-3 TRBV6-5 CASSRLAGDVDTQYF
TRBJ2-5 TRBV19 CASSYSGRADKETQYF
TRBJ2-7 TRBV15 CAIGERDEQYF
TRBJ1-1 TRBV18 CASSLTVPDRNTEAFF
TRBJ1-6 TRBV5-6 CASSSGSYNSPLHF
TRBJ2-7 TRBV5-4 CASSSALSGNEQYF
TRBJ2-6 TRBV10-3 CAISESQNRANVLTF
TRBJ2-2 TRBV4-1 CASSPRTRMNTGELFF
TRBJ1-1 TRBV18 CASSPRRGENTEAFF
TRBJ1-5 TRBV6-6 CASSYTGGSNQPQHF
TRBJ1-2 TRBV28 CASSYTPNYGYTF
TRBJ1-2 TRBV5-1 CASSLDSNYGYTF
TRBJ2-1 TRBV6-5 CASIPTSGSHNEQFF
TRBJ1-1 TRBV5-1 CASSLATKNTEAFF
TRBJ2-5 TRBV5-4 CASSLKLSETQYF
TRBJ2-7 TRBV7-8 CASSLGAREVTYEQYF
TRBJ2-1 TRBV5-1 CASSPPTSGYYNEQFF
TRBJ1-4 TRBV18 CASSPLPGQFNSEKLFF
TRBJ1-5 TRBV9 CASSSSLSNQPQHF
TRBJ1-1 TRBV7-8 CASSLGDRANTEAFF
TRBJ2-5 TRBV5-8 CASSLGDRGKETQYF
TRBJ2-7 TRBV7-8 CASSLGGGSYEQYF
TRBJ2-2 TRBV5-1 CASSLGLAVNTGELFF
TRBJ2-3 TRBV5-4 CASSLGSSGRTDTQYF